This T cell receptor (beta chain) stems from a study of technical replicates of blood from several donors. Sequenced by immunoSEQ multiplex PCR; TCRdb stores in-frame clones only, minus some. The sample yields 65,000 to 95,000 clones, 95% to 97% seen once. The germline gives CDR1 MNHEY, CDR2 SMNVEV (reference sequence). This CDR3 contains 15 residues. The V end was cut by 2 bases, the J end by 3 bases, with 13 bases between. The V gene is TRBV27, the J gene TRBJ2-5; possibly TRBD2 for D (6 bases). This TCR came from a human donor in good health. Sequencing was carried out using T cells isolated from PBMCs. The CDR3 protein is CASSLNLSGEETQYF. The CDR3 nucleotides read TGTGCCAGCAGTTTAAATCTTAGCGGTGAAGAGACCCAGTACTTC.